Included here is one TCR beta chain sequence, with context. This clonotype showed up just a few times. It lacks a known antigen. Within one base of it there is no much larger clone, and no base qualities were kept. The treatment or condition label on this specimen signifies: allogeneic hematopoietic cell transplantation with graft depleted of TCRalphabeta T cells and CD19 B cells. The children who served as transplant recipients had been given grafts of TCRalphabeta/CD19-depleted allogeneic hematopoietic cells. These data come from a study of T-cell reconstitution after alpha-beta-depleted transplantation in children (TCRdb year 2016). Regarding the research as a whole: Using TCR repertoire profiling, the study followed T-cell immune reconstitution in a quantitative way in children after TCRalphabeta/CD19-depleted allogeneic hematopoietic cell transplantation.

Library preparation was by PCR. The listed sequencing device is Illumina HiSeq 2500. TCR library preparation used molecular barcoding, with unique molecular identifiers applied to normalize quantification of the TCRbeta repertoire. TCRdb cleaned the public reads at Q25 with fastp, built clones with MiXCR and kept in-frame beta chains. A single entry per CDR3 protein holds the most common genes and DNA from its merged rows. The sample includes fewer than 750,000 distinct CDR3 sequences, with 27% observed a single time. Under 45% of the sample is in the top ten clones. Study-level results and caveats: About two months after transplant, the apparently early recovery of alphabetaT-cell counts reportedly depended on just several hundred clones that had expanded rapidly and came from non-depleted graft cells. Hyperexpanded clone frequencies declined over subsequent months; after one year, T-cell counts and TCRbeta diversity were mostly attributed to newly produced T cells. The high TCRbeta diversity at day 60 in some patients was ascribed to recipient T cells and intrathymic progenitors that had survived conditioning.

The receptor comes from a boy in the first two years of life with Wiskott-Aldrich syndrome, due to receive a stem cell transplant. This material consisted of PBMCs, taken before TCRalphabeta/CD19-depleted stem cell transplant.

The CDR3 reads as follows: CASSRTGGMNTEAFF. The DNA sequence is TGCGCCAGCTCCAGGACAGGGGGCATGAACACTGAAGCTTTCTTT. The sequence joins TRBV5-1 to TRBJ1-1, with TRBD1 identical over 11 junction bases. CDR1 and CDR2 are drawn from the germline V gene: SGHRS, YFSETQ. From the cysteine up to the phenylalanine, the CDR3 has a length of 15 residues. Only the CDR3 region is kept as DNA, spanning 45 bases read in frame from base 1. Relative to germline, V is missing 7 bases and J is missing 0 bases, with 5 bases of the junction outside any gene match.